This T cell receptor (gamma chain) was sequenced in a study of gamma delta lymphoproliferative disorders and STAT genes. Looking at the study overall: Gamma-chain libraries were built from at least 50 ng of genomic DNA with the LymphoTrack Dx TCRG Assay. Delta-chain libraries followed the EuroClonality-NGS standard operating procedure.

General observations from the study: Apart from two gamma clonotypes, major patient clonotypes were public. Gamma repertoires grouped patients separately from controls; delta repertoires showed no separation.

TCRdb reprocessed the multiplex PCR reads through CATT. Of 750 to 800 gamma-chain clones in the sample, 9% to 15% were seen once. Genomic DNA from isolated PBMCs served as the sequencing template. With 0 bases clipped from V and 6 bases from J, the junction kept 2 bases outside the gene matches. The germline CDR1 and CDR2 sequences are VTNTFY and YDVSTARD (reference sequence). The CDR3 spans 12 residues. This clone is deemed medium-sized. Its target is unknown. A much bigger clone sits one base away, suggesting this may be a read error. The V gene is TRGV3, the J gene TRGJ1 or TRGJ2. Here the J gene came from matching the DNA to germline, since TCRdb omits it. The sequence came from a human donor in good health. Input material: blood. CDR3 protein: CATWDRLYKKLF. In nucleotides, the CDR3 is TGTGCCACCTGGGACAGGCTTTATAAGAAACTCTTT.